This T cell receptor beta chain was retrieved from a study of T cell changes during pregnancy in multiple sclerosis. Germline trimming cut 2 bases from V and 4 bases from J; bases unmatched to any gene: 7. CDR3 size: 16 residues. The germline gives CDR1 SGHTA, CDR2 FQGNSA. Data came from immunoSEQ multiplex PCR; TCRdb stores just in-frame clones and leaves some out. Among 80,000 to 100,000 clones listed, over 85% were seen once. The source of this sequence is a female donor with multiple sclerosis, enrolled in a pregnancy study. The sample here was peripheral blood, taken after pregnancy. This chain uses TRBV7-2 with TRBJ2-3; TRBD2 matches at 9 bases. The CDR3 here is CASSLKGSGSADTQYF. CDR3 coding DNA: TGTGCCAGCAGCTTAAAGGGTAGCGGGAGCGCAGATACGCAGTATTTT.